Each of the 27 T cell receptor beta chains below was sequenced from the same sample in a study of vaccination and CD4 T cells after COVID-19. The Oncomine TCR Beta short-read assay sequenced DNA from cultured CD4+ T cells. TCRdb re-analysed the PCR reads in MiXCR, keeping a single row per CDR3 protein. Of roughly 10,000 distinct CDR3 sequences listed, about 28% were seen once; the top ten hold around 16%. Antigens for these TCRs are unknown. This sample's treatment: approximately 9-day PBMC culture with coronavirus spike peptide pools or control peptides (ViraFEST assay). The material was CD4+ T cells from blood, cultured in vitro, obtained after SARS-CoV-2 vaccination. These receptors came from a human donor who had recovered from COVID-19.

V usage is TRBV4-3 and J usage is TRBJ2-7, with 7 bases identical to TRBD1. V shed 5 bases and J 3 bases; nucleotides not matched to a gene: 7. The CDR3 loop spans 14 amino acids. Germline V gene sequence: CDR1 LGHNA, CDR2 YSLEER. CDR3 nucleotides: TGCGCCAGCAGCAACTCGGGACAGAGCTACGAGCAGTACTTC. Translated, it gives CASSNSGQSYEQYF.

This chain links TRBV4-3 with TRBJ1-6; TRBD1 might be the D (5 bases). CDR1 is LGHNA, CDR2 YSLEER, per germline. CDR3 length: 15 residues. Trimming shortened V by 4 bases and J by 6 bases, and 13 bases separated the two germline ends. The CDR3 spells CASSLRGASNSPLHF. Written as DNA, the CDR3 is TGCGCCAGCAGCCTGCGAGGGGCCTCTAATTCACCCCTCCACTTT.

V is TRBV28 and J is TRBJ2-3; D is perhaps TRBD1 (6 bases). CDR3 size: 17 residues. Trimming pared 7 bases from V and 0 bases from J, leaving 20 bases between. The germline V gene encodes CDR1 MDHEN and CDR2 SYDVKM. The CDR3: CASNWVIGDISTDTQYF. CDR3 sequence (DNA): TGTGCCAGCAATTGGGTAATCGGGGACATTAGCACAGATACGCAGTATTTT.

This clonotype was seen a few times. The V gene is TRBV20-1, the J gene TRBJ1-6; TRBD1 might be the D (5 bases). CDR1 and CDR2 (germline): DFQATT, SNEGSKA (reference sequence). The CDR3 contains 14 residues. The V and J ends lost 6 bases and 4 bases respectively, with 13 bases between them. In nucleotides, the CDR3 is TGCAGTGCGGCCGGCGACAGATATAATTCACCCCTCCACTTT. Protein product: CSAAGDRYNSPLHF.

The chain combines TRBV20-1 with TRBJ2-5; D may be TRBD2 (6 bases). Trimming removed 3 bases from V and 7 bases from J, with 18 bases in between. CDR1 and CDR2 from the germline V gene are DFQATT and SNEGSKA (reference sequence). This CDR3 region has 14 residues. The CDR3 DNA follows: TGCAGTGCTAGTGGGGACTCTCTCGGGGGGACCCAGTACTTC. Translating gives CSASGDSLGGTQYF.

By share, this clonotype counts as large. V is TRBV20-1 and J is TRBJ1-1; 7 bases match TRBD1. With 4 bases clipped from V and 0 bases from J, the junction kept 5 bases outside the gene matches. This CDR3 has 14 residues. The V gene's germline CDR1 is DFQATT and CDR2 SNEGSKA (reference sequence). The CDR3 nucleotides are TGCAGTGCTATAGGGGGCATAATGAACACTGAAGCTTTCTTT. Translation: CSAIGGIMNTEAFF.

This clonotype is medium-sized within its sample. V and J are TRBV7-2 and TRBJ2-2; 7 nucleotides line up with TRBD2. Unmatched junction bases numbered 5, after V lost 3 bases and J lost 4 bases. CDR3 length: 15 amino acids. Germline values: CDR1 SGHTA, CDR2 FQGNSA. The CDR3 nucleotides are TGTGCCAGCAGCTTTGCGGGAGCGACCACCGGGGAGCTGTTTTTT. It yields the protein CASSFAGATTGELFF. Full variable domain (remainder filled in from reference TRBV7-2 and TRBJ2-2): GAGVSQSPSNKVTEKGKDVELRCDPISGHTALYWYRQSLGQGLEFLIYFQGNSAPDKSGLPSDRFSAERTGGSVSTLTIQRTQQEDSAVYLCASSFAGATTGELFFGEGSRLTVL.

V gene TRBV5-1 combines with J gene TRBJ2-6; D might be TRBD1 (6 bases). This CDR3 contains 17 residues. Germline assignment: CDR1 SGHRS and CDR2 YFSETQ. The V end lost 3 bases, the J end lost 0 bases, and 13 bases lay between the germline ends. CDR3 sequence: CASSSYGQYSGANVLTF. The DNA for the CDR3 is TGCGCCAGCAGCTCCTACGGACAGTACTCTGGGGCCAACGTCCTGACTTTC.

The sample holds one count of this clonotype. J is TRBJ2-7 and V is TRBV7-9; 14 bases match TRBD2. Trimming at V came to 0 bases and at J to 7 bases, leaving 8 bases not matched to a gene. This CDR3 is 17 amino acids long. Germline loops: CDR1 SEHNR, CDR2 FQNEAQ (reference sequence). As DNA, the CDR3 is TGTGCCAGCAGCTTAGCGGGTGTGGGACTAGCGGGAGATGAGCAGTACTTC. Protein sequence: CASSLAGVGLAGDEQYF.

The J gene is TRBJ2-2, the V gene TRBV9, with D possibly being TRBD1 (5 bases). The CDR3 is 15 amino acids. Trimming left V 3 bases short and J 5 bases short, with 14 bases between. The germline V gene has CDR1 SGDLS and CDR2 YYNGEE. The CDR3 region is CASSAPQDFTGELFF. The CDR3 DNA sequence: TGTGCCAGCAGCGCCCCACAGGATTTTACCGGGGAGCTGTTTTTT.

The genes are TRBV7-8 and TRBJ2-3; the match to TRBD2 covers 7 bases. This CDR3 is 16 amino acids long. Germline values: CDR1 SGHVS, CDR2 FQNEAQ. The ends lost 2 bases at V and 4 bases at J; junction bases unmatched: 9. CDR3: CASSLPAGVIADTQYF. The CDR3 nucleotides are TGTGCCAGCAGCTTACCGGCGGGAGTAATCGCAGATACGCAGTATTTT.

This clonotype was detected a few times. The chain links TRBV19 to TRBJ2-7; maybe TRBD2 (5 bases). Germline-derived CDR1 and CDR2 are LNHDA and SQIVND (reference sequence). The CDR3 is 12 residues long. V lost 6 bases and J lost 7, with 13 bases in between. DNA of the CDR3: TGTGCCAGTAGAGCGATATCGGGGGAGCAGTACTTC. Translating it yields CASRAISGEQYF.

This clonotype was seen more than once but under ten times. The J gene is TRBJ2-3, the V gene TRBV20-1, with D hard to call. Germline-derived CDR1 and CDR2 are DFQATT and SNEGSKA (reference sequence). This CDR3 is built from 13 residues. V lost 0 bases and J lost 6, with 10 bases in between. The CDR3 nucleotides are TGCAGTGCTAGAGATCACTTACGGGATACGCAGTATTTT. It is translated as CSARDHLRDTQYF.

Only a few counts were recorded for this clonotype. The rearrangement uses TRBV27 and TRBJ2-7, with no clear D. Germline loops: CDR1 MNHEY, CDR2 SMNVEV (reference sequence). The CDR3 is made up of 12 amino acids. With 2 bases removed from V and 5 bases from J, the gap between germline ends came to 7 bases. The chain's CDR3 is CASSLSGNEQYF. The CDR3 DNA reads TGTGCCAGCAGTTTAAGTGGCAACGAGCAGTACTTC.

Only one count was recorded for this clonotype. V usage is TRBV4-1 and J usage is TRBJ2-1, with TRBD2 matching over 10 bases. CDR1 is MGHRA, CDR2 YSYEKL, per germline. The CDR3 spans 16 residues. J gave up 3 bases and V 2 bases, and 4 bases lay outside the gene matches. The DNA for the CDR3 is TGCGCCAGCAGCCAAATGACTAGCGGGTACTACAATGAGCAGTTCTTC. Residues: CASSQMTSGYYNEQFF.

This clonotype is labeled as medium-sized (0.01 to 0.1%). V is TRBV19 and J is TRBJ1-5, with D unresolved. Germline lookup yields CDR1 LNHDA and CDR2 SQIVND (reference sequence). Trimming cost V 3 bases and J 3 bases, with 15 bases left between them. This CDR3 contains 16 residues. CDR3: CASSIGSSASNQPQHF. The CDR3 DNA reads TGTGCCAGTAGTATCGGCAGCAGTGCATCCAATCAGCCCCAGCATTTT. Together with reference TRBV19 and TRBJ1-5, the CDR3 gives the full variable domain: DGGITQSPKYLFRKEGQNVTLSCEQNLNHDAMYWYRQDPGQGLRLIYYSQIVNDFQKGDIAEGYSVSREKKESFPLTVTSAQKNPTAFYLCASSIGSSASNQPQHFGDGTRLSIL.

This clonotype appeared a few times. The chain carries TRBV7-9 and TRBJ2-1; TRBD2 matches 8 bases. Losses at the gene ends were 4 bases for V and 9 bases for J; bases not matched to a gene: 11. In germline, CDR1 is SEHNR, CDR2 FQNEAQ (reference sequence). CDR3 length: 15 amino acids. CDR3: CASSSQIAGGVEQFF. Written as DNA, the CDR3 is TGTGCCAGCAGCTCCCAAATTGCGGGAGGTGTTGAGCAGTTCTTC. The complete variable domain, with remaining parts taken from reference TRBV7-9 and TRBJ2-1, reads DTGVSQNPRHKITKRGQNVTFRCDPISEHNRLYWYRQTLGQGPEFLTYFQNEAQLEKSRLLSDRFSAERPKGSFSTLEIQRTEQGDSAMYLCASSSQIAGGVEQFFGPGTRLTVL.

The V and J genes are TRBV4-3 and TRBJ2-5, with D maybe TRBD1 (6 bases). Germline V lookup: CDR1 LGHNA, CDR2 YSLEER. V lost 0 bases and J lost 1, with 9 bases in between. The CDR3 is 15 amino acids. The CDR3 here is CASSQERGIQETQYF. CDR3 nucleotides: TGCGCCAGCAGCCAAGAAAGGGGGATCCAAGAGACCCAGTACTTC.

V usage is TRBV28 and J usage is TRBJ2-2, with no clear D. Trimming left V 5 bases short and J 0 bases short, with 10 bases between. CDR1 and CDR2 (germline): MDHEN, SYDVKM. The CDR3 extends over 15 amino acids. As DNA, the CDR3 is TGTGCCAGCAGTGACCGAAGGCCGAACACCGGGGAGCTGTTTTTT. This translates into CASSDRRPNTGELFF.

Here the CDR3 reads CASSHPDRYEQYF. CDR3 coding DNA: TGTGCCAGCAGCCACCCTGATCGCTACGAGCAGTACTTC. The V call is TRBV7-9, the J call TRBJ2-7; D is unresolved. The ends were cut back, 5 bases at V and 3 bases at J, with 11 bases in the middle. Germline CDR1 and CDR2: SEHNR and FQNEAQ (reference sequence). The CDR3 length is 13 residues.

This clonotype was seen a few times. This sequence joins TRBV7-9 and TRBJ1-2, with 12 bases lining up with TRBD1. The CDR3 loop spans 19 amino acids. CDR1 is SEHNR and CDR2 is FQNEAQ in the germline V gene (reference sequence). V shed 4 bases, J shed 0 bases, and the junction held 12 bases outside the gene matches. The CDR3 sequence: CASSSNPGTGGSPNYGYTF. The CDR3 DNA sequence: TGTGCCAGCAGCTCAAACCCCGGGACAGGGGGCAGTCCTAACTATGGCTACACCTTC.

This clonotype was counted between two and nine times. This rearrangement joins TRBV7-3 to TRBJ2-2; 9 bases line up with TRBD2. The V and J ends lost 3 bases and 0 bases, in that order; junction bases with no gene match: 2. Per germline, CDR1 SGHTA and CDR2 FQGTGA. This CDR3 has 16 residues. The CDR3, as DNA: TGTGCCAGCAGCTTTAGCGGGAGAGCGAACACCGGGGAGCTGTTTTTT. The encoded protein is CASSFSGRANTGELFF.

The J gene is TRBJ1-3, the V gene TRBV29-1, with a tentative D call TRBD1 (5 bases). From germline, CDR1 is SQVTM and CDR2 ANQGSEA. The CDR3 has 13 amino acids. V was shortened by 4 bases and J by 0 bases, with 7 bases between the two germline ends. CDR3 in DNA: TGCAGCGTTGGCCAGGGCTCTGGAAACACCATATATTTT. Translation gives CSVGQGSGNTIYF.

The genes are TRBV11-2 and TRBJ2-1; D is uncertain. Looked up from germline, CDR1 is SGHAT and CDR2 is FQNNGV. Trimming left V 6 bases short and J 8 bases short, with 8 bases between. CDR3 length: 11 amino acids. The CDR3 reads CASRSVDEQFF. For the CDR3, the DNA is TGTGCCAGCAGATCAGTCGATGAGCAGTTCTTC.

This clonotype appeared a few times. This sequence joins TRBV7-3 and TRBJ2-2; 13 bases fit TRBD2. The CDR3 is made up of 17 amino acids. Germline V gene lookup returns CDR1 SGHTA and CDR2 FQGTGA. Trimming at V came to 2 bases and at J to 6 bases, leaving 6 bases not matched to a gene. The CDR3 here is CASSLRGLAGSAGELFF. The DNA of the CDR3 is TGTGCCAGCAGCTTACGGGGACTAGCGGGATCGGCCGGGGAGCTGTTTTTT.

This chain uses TRBV24-1 with TRBJ2-3; the D gene is possibly TRBD2 (6 bases). This CDR3 spans 14 amino acids. CDR1 KGHDR and CDR2 SFDVKD come from the germline V gene. V was trimmed by 7 bases and J by 11 bases, leaving 21 bases between them. CDR3 sequence reads: CATSTGTHLGRQYF. The CDR3 DNA follows: TGTGCCACCAGCACCGGGACTCACCTTGGGAGGCAGTATTTT.

V is TRBV20-1 and J is TRBJ2-1, with 7 nucleotides matching TRBD2. The J segment lost 8 bases and the V segment lost 6 bases, leaving 7 bases of the junction unmatched. The length of the CDR3 is 12 residues. Germline CDR1 is DFQATT and CDR2 is SNEGSKA (reference sequence). The CDR3 spells CSAREGHDEQFF. The CDR3 nucleotides read TGCAGTGCCAGGGAGGGCCATGATGAGCAGTTCTTC.